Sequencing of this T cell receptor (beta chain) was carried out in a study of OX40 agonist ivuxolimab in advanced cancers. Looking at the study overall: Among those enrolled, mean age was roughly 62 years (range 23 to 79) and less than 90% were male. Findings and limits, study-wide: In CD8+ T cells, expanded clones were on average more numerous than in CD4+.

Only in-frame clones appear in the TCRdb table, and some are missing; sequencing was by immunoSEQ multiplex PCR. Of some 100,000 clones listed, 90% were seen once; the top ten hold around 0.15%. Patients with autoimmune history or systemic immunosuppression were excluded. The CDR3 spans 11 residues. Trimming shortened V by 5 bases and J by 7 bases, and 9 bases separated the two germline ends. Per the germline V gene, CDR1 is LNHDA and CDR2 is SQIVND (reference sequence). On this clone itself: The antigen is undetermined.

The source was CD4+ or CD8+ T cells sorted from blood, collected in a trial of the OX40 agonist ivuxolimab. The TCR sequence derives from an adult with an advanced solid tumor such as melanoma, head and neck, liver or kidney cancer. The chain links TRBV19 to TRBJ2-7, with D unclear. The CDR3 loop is CASSEGPEQYF. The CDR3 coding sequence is TGTGCCAGTAGTGAAGGACCAGAGCAGTACTTC.